These 14 T cell receptor beta chains were all obtained from the same sample, sequenced in a study of blood T cell repertoires in COVID-19. TCRdb keeps only in-frame clones here, not all; method: immunoSEQ multiplex PCR. The profile shows fewer than 200,000 clones, around nine tenths of them singletons. Sequencing was performed on peripheral blood. Receptors were obtained from a woman aged 70-85 years with COVID-19, enrolled during active disease.

This chain joins TRBV18 and TRBJ2-3; D is unresolved. The CDR3 consists of 12 residues. Between the trimmed V and J ends, which lost 6 bases and 0 bases, there was a span of 4 bases. Germline V gene sequence: CDR1 KGHSH, CDR2 LQKENI. The CDR3 spells CASSSSTDTQYF. The DNA for the CDR3 is TGTGCCAGCTCGTCTAGCACAGATACGCAGTATTTT.

This clone was recorded a few times. The rearrangement joins TRBV10-3 to TRBJ2-7; 8 bases align to TRBD1. The junction had 7 bases not matched to a gene; V was cut back by 0 bases and J by 0 bases. The germline gives CDR1 ENHRY, CDR2 SYGVKD. The CDR3 runs 17 residues. The CDR3 DNA reads TGTGCCATCAGTGAGTCGCGGACAGGGTGGAGCTCCTACGAGCAGTACTTC. It yields the protein CAISESRTGWSSYEQYF.

The J gene is TRBJ2-7, the V gene TRBV15; TRBD1 agrees at 7 bases. With 0 bases clipped from V and 2 bases from J, the junction kept 4 bases outside the gene matches. Germline lookup yields CDR1 LNHNV and CDR2 YYDKDF (reference sequence). The CDR3 sequence is 15 residues long. The CDR3 region has the DNA TGTGCCACCAGCAGAGAAGAGACAGGGACCTACGAGCAGTACTTC. The encoded protein is CATSREETGTYEQYF.

The chain recombines TRBV4-1 with TRBJ2-7; possible D gene TRBD1, 5 bases. V lost 5 bases, J lost 1 base, and 9 bases lay in between. Germline V gene lookup returns CDR1 MGHRA and CDR2 YSYEKL. The CDR3 has 13 residues. CDR3 loop: CASSSPGSYEQYF. DNA for the CDR3: TGCGCCAGCAGCTCGCCAGGGTCCTACGAGCAGTACTTC.

This sequence joins TRBV7-9 and TRBJ2-7; the match to TRBD1 covers 11 bases. Germline CDR1 SEHNR, CDR2 FQNEAQ (reference sequence). The length of the CDR3 is 15 residues. With V trimmed by 5 bases and J by 4 bases, 7 bases remained unmatched. The CDR3 is CASSRNRDRGYEQYF. CDR3 sequence (DNA): TGTGCCAGCAGCAGAAACCGGGACAGGGGGTACGAGCAGTACTTC.

The chain employs TRBV18 and TRBJ2-3; 8 nucleotides align to TRBD2. The CDR3 has 16 residues. Per germline, CDR1 KGHSH and CDR2 LQKENI. After removal of 4 bases from V and 2 bases from J, the junction contained 8 bases not matched to a gene. CDR3 amino acids: CASSLTGTRITDTQYF. CDR3 DNA: TGTGCCAGCTCACTCACCGGGACTAGAATCACAGATACGCAGTATTTT.

V usage is TRBV6-2 or TRBV6-3 and J usage is TRBJ2-1, with D maybe TRBD2 (6 bases). The V end was cut by 4 bases, the J end by 7 bases, with 17 bases between. Germline assignment: CDR1 MNHEY and CDR2 SVGEGT. This CDR3 contains 15 residues. CDR3 protein: CASSSRLATWNEQFF. CDR3 coding DNA: TGTGCCAGCAGTTCCCGGCTAGCGACGTGGAATGAGCAGTTCTTC.

The chain couples TRBV20-1 to TRBJ2-7; D may be TRBD2 (6 bases). The length of the CDR3 is 11 residues. Trimming left V 6 bases short and J 1 base short, with 7 bases between. Germline V gene lookup returns CDR1 DFQATT and CDR2 SNEGSKA (reference sequence). The CDR3, as DNA: TGCAGTGCGGAGGGGTCCTACGAGCAGTACTTC. Translated, it gives CSAEGSYEQYF.

The chain carries TRBV3-1 (or the pseudogene TRBV3-2) and TRBJ1-5; D not certain. V lost 4 bases to trimming and J lost 2 bases, with 9 bases between them. The length of the CDR3 is 14 residues. The germline V gene has CDR1 LGHDT and CDR2 YNNKEL (reference sequence). In nucleotides, the CDR3 is TGTGCCAGCAGCCCCGAGTATGGCAATCAGCCCCAGCATTTT. This translates into CASSPEYGNQPQHF.

The CDR3 DNA reads TGTGCCAGCAGTGAACGTAGGGGAGGAGGCTACACCTTC. This encodes CASSERRGGGYTF. The chain recombines TRBV2 with TRBJ1-2; D is possibly TRBD1 (5 bases). Trimming took off 2 bases at V and 8 bases at J, with 12 bases between the two ends. This CDR3 has 13 amino acids. Germline lookup yields CDR1 SNHLY and CDR2 FYNNEI.

The sample holds one count of this clone. V gene TRBV12-3 or TRBV12-4 combines with J gene TRBJ2-1; a possible D gene is TRBD1 (5 bases). V was cut by 6 bases and J by 5 bases, with 8 bases left in between. This CDR3 comprises 12 residues. DNA for the CDR3: TGTGCCAGCAGCTTACAGGACAATGAGCAGTTCTTC. As protein: CASSLQDNEQFF.

This clone was observed once. This sample also contains other DNA sequences that code for the same CDR3. The V gene is TRBV5-1, the J gene TRBJ1-1; D is undetermined. Trimming pared 0 bases from V and 0 bases from J, leaving 9 bases between. Germline V CDR1 and CDR2: SGHRS, YFSETQ. The CDR3 loop spans 15 amino acids. The CDR3 region is CASSLATVMNTEAFF. CDR3 coding DNA: TGCGCCAGCAGCTTGGCCACGGTCATGAACACTGAAGCTTTCTTT.

The CDR3 reads CASSSRDRVKNTEAFF. CDR3 DNA: TGTGCCAGCAGCTCGAGGGACAGGGTGAAGAACACTGAAGCTTTCTTT. The chain links TRBV7-8 to TRBJ1-1; 9 positions agree with TRBD1. The ends lost 4 bases at V and 1 base at J; junction bases unmatched: 7. Germline assignment: CDR1 SGHVS and CDR2 FQNEAQ. The CDR3 contains 16 residues.

This chain links TRBV5-1 with TRBJ1-6, with 8 nucleotides matching TRBD1. V gave up 4 bases and J gave up 5 bases; unmatched junction bases: 14. Per germline, CDR1 SGHRS and CDR2 YFSETQ. The CDR3 is 18 residues long. CDR3 in amino acids: CASSTGTGPSADNSPLHF. CDR3 DNA sequence: TGCGCCAGCAGCACCGGGACAGGCCCCTCTGCTGATAATTCACCCCTCCACTTT.